This TCR beta chain was obtained from a study of cytomegalovirus exposure and HLA in healthy donors. It was with 60 Vbeta and 13 Jbeta primers that the PCR ran. Some clones are missing from TCRdb's copy, which holds only in-frame ones; the method was immunoSEQ multiplex PCR. The repertoire holds 100,000 to 150,000 clones, with 81% as singletons. Germline loops: CDR1 SNHLY, CDR2 FYNNEI. V was shortened by 6 bases and J by 5 bases, with 16 bases between the two germline ends. CDR3 size: 14 residues. Sequenced material: PBMCs. The chain has TRBV2 and TRBJ1-2; tentative D call: TRBD1 (6 bases). The receptor was isolated from a man aged 18 to 30 in good health and CMV-seronegative. CDR3 nucleotide sequence: TGTGCCAGCAGACCGAACAGGGAAGGTTATGGCTACACCTTC. This sequence encodes CASRPNREGYGYTF.